The T cell receptor (beta chain) described here comes from a study of T cell repertoires in cytomegalovirus infection. This clonotype was counted a single time. The trim removed 5 bases at V and 7 bases at J, leaving 11 bases unmatched. CDR3 length: 15 amino acids. In germline, CDR1 is DFQATT, CDR2 SNEGSKA (reference sequence). TCRdb redid the calling of the reads with MiXCR, one entry per CDR3 protein. Here the sample spans 290,000 or so distinct CDR3 sequences, roughly 25% being singletons. The sequenced sample consisted of PBMCs. The chain combines TRBV20-1 with TRBJ1-5; 10 nucleotides agree with TRBD1. The origin of this receptor is a human donor in good health (CMV status not recorded). Some clones in this sample may be carry-over from other donors' samples. In nucleotides, the CDR3 is TGCAGTGCTGACCGATTAGGGGACAGGGGACAGCCCCAGCATTTT. Its translation: CSADRLGDRGQPQHF.